The following is a T cell receptor (beta chain) sequence with its context. Original processing notes: The assay estimated nucleated cells by amplifying reference gene primers. Profiling relied on immunoSEQ multiplex PCR, and the TCRdb table lists in-frame clones only, not all of them. V, J and clone size reflect that table, while D and trimming were determined from the DNA. The sample lists 450,000 to 500,000 clones, roughly 87% occurring once. The age range of participants was about 18 to 95 years, with residence in around 22 US areas. Clinical history reported by participants formed the basis on which cohorts were assigned. This entry belongs to a study of blood T cell repertoires in COVID-19. Sequencing was carried out using PBMCs or T cells enriched from blood (not recorded which). The TCR originated in a woman aged 18-29 years who had recovered from COVID-19.

The DNA of the CDR3 is TGCGCCAGCAGCCAAGCGGGACAGGGAGATTATCAGCCCCAGCATTTT. Amino acids: CASSQAGQGDYQPQHF. The V call is TRBV4-1, the J call TRBJ1-5, with 9 nucleotides matching TRBD1. The CDR3 runs 16 residues. The germline gives CDR1 MGHRA, CDR2 YSYEKL. V was pared by 1 base and J by 5 bases, with 6 bases of the junction left unmatched.